This TCR beta chain appears in the sequencing data of a study of CD8 T cells in Susac syndrome. General study results and limits: It was acknowledged in the study that its TCR sequencing and HLA analysis involved a relatively small number of individuals.

RNA, at about 0.45 to 1 ug, was reverse transcribed with random hexamers. TCRdb ran MiXCR on the immunoSEQ multiplex PCR reads and lists one entry per CDR3 protein. The sample holds about 140,000 distinct CDR3 sequences, approximately 93% seen once. As concerns this clonotype: The target antigen is unknown.

Germline V CDR1 and CDR2: LGHDT, YNNKEL (reference sequence). The CDR3 length is 14 residues. J gave up 3 bases and V 1 base, and 3 bases lay outside the gene matches. The authors sequenced TCR beta from blood CD8+ and CD4+ T cells. The material sequenced was CD8+ T cells from PBMCs. The genes are TRBV3-1 and TRBJ2-7; TRBD2 agrees at 7 bases. This clonotype was sampled from a human donor in good health. The CDR3 spells CASSQAPGGYEQYF. CDR3 coding DNA: TGTGCCAGCAGCCAAGCTCCGGGAGGCTACGAGCAGTACTTC.